The 2 T cell receptor beta chains below come from one sample, sequenced in a study of CD8 T cells in ankylosing spondylitis. In TCRdb, the 5' RACE reads were re-called with MiXCR into one record per CDR3 protein. In the table there are approximately 520,000 distinct CDR3 sequences, roughly 5.2% of which are singletons. Findings and caveats of the study: A TCR beta motif of 7 to 9 highly homologous variants seemed to mark ankylosing spondylitis blood.

These receptors' targets are unknown. The sequenced sample consisted of blood, either unsorted or a sorted T cell fraction (not recorded which). The receptors derive from a male donor with ankylosing spondylitis.

The rearrangement joins TRBV2 to TRBJ2-4, with a tentative D call TRBD1 (5 bases). Germline V gene lookup returns CDR1 SNHLY and CDR2 FYNNEI. The V gene lost 10 bases and the J gene lost 3 bases, with 13 bases spanning the gap. The CDR3 covers 13 residues. CDR3 nucleotides: TGTGCCACAGCGACAGCGATCAAAAACATTCAGTACTTC. It yields the protein CATATAIKNIQYF.

This clonotype was observed at least ten times. The chain joins TRBV20-1 to TRBJ1-2; TRBD1 is a possible D gene (5 bases). Trimming pared 7 bases from V and 8 bases from J, leaving 14 bases between. The CDR3 consists of 11 residues. Per the germline V gene, CDR1 is DFQATT and CDR2 is SNEGSKA (reference sequence). The CDR3 loop reads CSVKGFRGYTF. CDR3 DNA sequence: TGCAGTGTGAAGGGGTTTCGCGGCTACACCTTC.